A single sample is the source of the 24 T cell receptor beta chains below, sequenced in a study of control samples from healthy donors and cancer patients. The table came from immunoSEQ multiplex PCR; TCRdb's copy has only in-frame clones and leaves some out. Counted here are about 79,000 clones, roughly 93% occurring once; the ten biggest clones make up 1.3%. Sequenced sample: PBMCs. The source of these receptors is a woman aged 35 to 49 with lung cancer.

The chain carries TRBV29-1 and TRBJ2-7, with D perhaps TRBD1 (5 bases). Per the germline V gene, CDR1 is SQVTM and CDR2 is ANQGSEA. The CDR3 length is 14 residues. Between the trimmed V and J ends, which lost 4 bases and 2 bases, there was a span of 15 bases. CDR3 loop: CSVGLWTPPYEQYF. CDR3 sequence (DNA): TGCAGCGTTGGTCTATGGACACCCCCCTACGAGCAGTACTTC.

The chain is built from TRBV7-9 and TRBJ2-7, with 8 nucleotides matching TRBD1. CDR1 is SEHNR, CDR2 FQNEAQ, per germline (reference sequence). This CDR3 comprises 18 residues. J was trimmed by 4 bases and V by 3 bases; bases with no gene match: 17. In DNA, the CDR3 is TGTGCCAGCAGCTTGGAGGTTCCTAGGACAGGGACGGGGTACGAGCAGTACTTC. Amino acid sequence: CASSLEVPRTGTGYEQYF.

The J gene is TRBJ2-7, the V gene TRBV18; 9 nucleotides align to TRBD1. The CDR3 length is 14 residues. Losses at the gene ends were 5 bases for V and 3 bases for J; bases not matched to a gene: 5. In germline, CDR1 is KGHSH, CDR2 LQKENI. This CDR3 is CASSDRDRDYEQYF. The CDR3 DNA reads as TGTGCCAGCTCAGACCGGGACAGGGACTACGAGCAGTACTTC.

Only one count was recorded for this clone. The J gene is TRBJ1-1, the V gene TRBV12-5; D not certain. The CDR3 runs to 13 residues. Germline V gene data show CDR1 as LGHNT and CDR2 as FRNRAP. Deletions cut 1 base from V and 4 bases from J, with 7 bases between. The CDR3 nucleotides are TGTGCTAGTGGTTTGGGGGGTTTCACTGAAGCTTTCTTT. Its translation is CASGLGGFTEAFF.

This chain uses TRBV6-5 with TRBJ1-4, with D possibly matching TRBD1 (5 bases). CDR3 size: 14 residues. Trimming cost V 6 bases and J 4 bases, with 12 bases left between them. Germline V gives CDR1 MNHEY, CDR2 SVGAGI. The CDR3 region has the DNA TGTGCCAGCAGGATGGGACGGATTAATGAAAAACTGTTTTTT. It specifies CASRMGRINEKLFF.

The J gene is TRBJ1-1, the V gene TRBV19, with D possibly TRBD1 on 6 matching bases. CDR3 length equals 16 residues. Germline V lookup: CDR1 LNHDA, CDR2 SQIVND (reference sequence). The V end was cut by 5 bases, the J end by 1 base, with 17 bases between. The CDR3 coding sequence is TGTGCCAGTAGTGATGGGGGCCTGGAGGGGAACACTGAAGCTTTCTTT. It is translated as CASSDGGLEGNTEAFF.

The chain combines TRBV27 with TRBJ1-1; D is unclear. The V gene lost 4 bases and the J gene lost 1 base, with 4 bases spanning the gap. The CDR3 covers 12 residues. Per the germline V gene, CDR1 is MNHEY and CDR2 is SMNVEV (reference sequence). The CDR3, as DNA: TGTGCCAGCAGTTCGCGGAACACTGAAGCTTTCTTT. This sequence encodes CASSSRNTEAFF.

This sequence joins TRBV19 and TRBJ2-7; 9 nucleotides agree with TRBD1. Germline assignment: CDR1 LNHDA and CDR2 SQIVND (reference sequence). Trimming cost V 6 bases and J 6 bases; bases outside gene matches: 12. The CDR3 totals 15 residues. CDR3 region: CASSQTGGIGLEQYF. In DNA, the CDR3 is TGTGCCAGTAGCCAAACAGGGGGCATAGGACTCGAGCAGTACTTC.

The V call is TRBV10-2, the J call TRBJ1-5; D gene uncertain. V gave up 11 bases and J gave up 7 bases, with 18 bases separating them. Germline V gives CDR1 WSHSY, CDR2 SAAADI. This CDR3 has 13 residues. Here the CDR3 DNA reads TGCGCCTCCTCCCCGGCATCCAACCAGCCCCAGCATTTT. Translating gives CASSPASNQPQHF.

This clone has a single count. The chain uses TRBV4-2 and TRBJ1-2; TRBD1 agrees at 9 bases. J gave up 6 bases and V 0 bases, and 11 bases lay outside the gene matches. CDR1 and CDR2 (germline): LGHNA, YNFKEQ. This CDR3 spans 17 amino acids. Here the CDR3 DNA reads TGTGCCAGCAGCCAAGAAATACAGACAGGGGGGTTCGATGGCTACACCTTC. Translating gives CASSQEIQTGGFDGYTF.

The genes are TRBV5-1 and TRBJ1-5; no definite D call. This CDR3 has 15 residues. Germline V gives CDR1 SGHRS, CDR2 YFSETQ. Trimming stripped 4 bases from V and 0 bases from J, with 11 bases between. The CDR3 DNA reads as TGCGCCAGCAGCAAGGACGGAGATAGCAATCAGCCCCAGCATTTT. As protein: CASSKDGDSNQPQHF.

This clone was counted a single time. The CDR3 loop reads CASSLKGPYFYEQYF. The CDR3 bases are TGTGCCAGCAGTTTGAAGGGGCCGTACTTCTACGAGCAGTACTTC. The chain recombines TRBV28 with TRBJ2-7; possibly TRBD1 for D (5 bases). Germline V gene data show CDR1 as MDHEN and CDR2 as SYDVKM. The CDR3 length is 15 residues. V was pared by 3 bases and J by 3 bases, with 15 bases between.

The chain employs TRBV7-9 and TRBJ1-1; maybe TRBD1 (6 bases). CDR3 length equals 13 residues. Trimming left V 10 bases short and J 0 bases short, with 12 bases between. Germline V gene lookup returns CDR1 SEHNR and CDR2 FQNEAQ (reference sequence). The CDR3 DNA is TGTGCCACCGAACAGGGCCTGAACACTGAAGCTTTCTTT. It is translated as CATEQGLNTEAFF.

The genes are TRBV29-1 and TRBJ1-1, with no clear D. Germline assignment: CDR1 SQVTM and CDR2 ANQGSEA. This CDR3 contains 11 residues. The ends were cut back, 7 bases at V and 5 bases at J, with 11 bases in the middle. The CDR3, as DNA: TGCAGCGCCCTTTGGGGAACTGAAGCTTTCTTT. Protein product: CSALWGTEAFF.

This clone was found once. The rearrangement joins TRBV13 to TRBJ1-2; D unclear. V was clipped by 0 bases and J by 1 base, with 6 bases between them. Germline V gene data show CDR1 as PRHDT and CDR2 as FYEKMQ (reference sequence). The length of the CDR3 is 14 residues. Here the CDR3 DNA reads TGTGCCAGCAGCTTAGGCACGGGTAACTATGGCTACACCTTC. This translates into CASSLGTGNYGYTF.

In this sample, this clone turned up once. The chain recombines TRBV5-1 with TRBJ2-5; TRBD2 might be the D (5 bases). Germline V gene sequence: CDR1 SGHRS, CDR2 YFSETQ. V was pared by 4 bases and J by 5 bases, with 12 bases between. CDR3 size: 13 residues. In DNA, the CDR3 is TGCGCCAGCAGCGGAACTAGTCAGGAGACCCAGTACTTC. Translated: CASSGTSQETQYF. The complete variable domain, with remaining parts taken from reference TRBV5-1 and TRBJ2-5, reads KAGVTQTPRYLIKTRGQQVTLSCSPISGHRSVSWYQQTPGQGLQFLFEYFSETQRNKGNFPGRFSGRQFSNSRSEMNVSTLELGDSALYLCASSGTSQETQYFGPGTRLLVL.

The rearrangement links TRBV12-5 to TRBJ2-1; 8 bases fit TRBD2. The germline V gene encodes CDR1 LGHNT and CDR2 FRNRAP. Trimming cost V 0 bases and J 6 bases; bases outside gene matches: 7. CDR3 length equals 16 residues. The CDR3 region is CASGLVWAGGLNEQFF. CDR3 coding DNA: TGTGCTAGTGGTTTGGTATGGGCGGGGGGCCTCAATGAGCAGTTCTTC.

A word on this clone: At one end the junction does not follow the germline gene, possibly because of a read error. V usage is TRBV7-7 and J usage is TRBJ2-3, with TRBD1 as a possible D gene (6 bases). This CDR3 contains 17 residues. Looked up from germline, CDR1 is SSHAT and CDR2 is FNYEAQ (reference sequence). CDR3 DNA sequence: TGTGCTAGCAGCTTATCAAACACAGGGTCCTTCACAGATACGCAGTATTTT. Its translation is CASSLSNTGSFTDTQYF.

This rearrangement joins TRBV2 to TRBJ2-2; a possible D gene is TRBD2 (5 bases). The V gene's germline CDR1 is SNHLY and CDR2 FYNNEI. V was cut by 10 bases and J by 0 bases, with 15 bases left in between. This CDR3 has 15 residues. CDR3 sequence: CAIGRRTANTGELFF. DNA of the CDR3: TGTGCCATCGGACGGAGGACCGCGAACACCGGGGAGCTGTTTTTT. The variable domain in full, with the rest retrieved from reference TRBV2 and TRBJ2-2, is EPEVTQTPSHQVTQMGQEVILRCVPISNHLYFYWYRQILGQKVEFLVSFYNNEISEKSEIFDDQFSVERPDGSNFTLKIRSTKLEDSAMYFCAIGRRTANTGELFFGEGSRLTVL.

The chain links TRBV6-5 to TRBJ2-3, with TRBD1 matching over 8 bases. In germline, CDR1 is MNHEY, CDR2 SVGAGI. The V segment lost 6 bases and the J segment 4 bases; nucleotides outside the gene matches: 6. The CDR3 has 14 amino acids. The CDR3 coding sequence is TGTGCCAGCAGACGCGGACAGGGACCAGATACGCAGTATTTT. It is translated as CASRRGQGPDTQYF.

This chain links TRBV18 with TRBJ1-2, with 8 positions matching TRBD1. Germline lookup yields CDR1 KGHSH and CDR2 LQKENI. CDR3 length: 14 residues. V was clipped by 7 bases and J by 1 base; unmatched bases: 5. The CDR3 region has the DNA TGTGCCAGCTTAGGACAGGGACTTAACTATGGCTACACCTTC. Amino acids: CASLGQGLNYGYTF.

This clone has a handful of counts. The rearrangement links TRBV11-3 to TRBJ2-7; D ambiguous. Per the germline V gene, CDR1 is SGHNT and CDR2 is YENEEA. This CDR3 region has 14 residues. The ends were cut back, 5 bases at V and 2 bases at J, with 13 bases in the middle. CDR3 region: CASSPPWNAYEQYF. CDR3 DNA sequence: TGTGCCAGCAGCCCCCCTTGGAACGCCTACGAGCAGTACTTC.

The chain joins TRBV12-5 to TRBJ2-7; D is ambiguous. Trimming cost V 0 bases and J 1 base, with 10 bases left between them. The germline gives CDR1 LGHNT, CDR2 FRNRAP. This CDR3 has 15 residues. The CDR3 loop reads CASGLVQEASYEQYF. Here the CDR3 DNA reads TGTGCTAGTGGTTTGGTACAAGAGGCTTCCTACGAGCAGTACTTC. Full variable domain (missing parts from reference TRBV12-5 and TRBJ2-7): DARVTQTPRHKVTEMGQEVTMRCQPILGHNTVFWYRQTMMQGLELLAYFRNRAPLDDSGMPKDRFSAEMPDATLATLKIQPSEPRDSAVYFCASGLVQEASYEQYFGPGTRLTVT.

The gene calls are TRBV15 and TRBJ2-1; TRBD1 is a possible D gene (5 bases). This CDR3 is built from 16 residues. Germline CDR1 LNHNV, CDR2 YYDKDF (reference sequence). The ends were cut back, 1 base at V and 0 bases at J, with 10 bases in the middle. The CDR3 loop reads CATSRGDSISYNEQFF. The CDR3 coding sequence is TGTGCCACCAGCAGAGGTGACAGCATCTCCTACAATGAGCAGTTCTTC.